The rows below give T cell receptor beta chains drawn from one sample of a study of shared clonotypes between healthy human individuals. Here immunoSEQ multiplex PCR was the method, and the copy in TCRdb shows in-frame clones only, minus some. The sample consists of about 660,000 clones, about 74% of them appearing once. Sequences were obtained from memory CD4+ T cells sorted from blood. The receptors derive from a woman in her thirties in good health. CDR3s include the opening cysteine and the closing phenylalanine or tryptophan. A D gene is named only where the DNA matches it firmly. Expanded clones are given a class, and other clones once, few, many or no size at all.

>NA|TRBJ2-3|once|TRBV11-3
TGTGCCAGCAGCTTAGGTGTAGTGGGTGAGATAGATACGCAGTATTTT
CASSLGVVGEIDTQYF
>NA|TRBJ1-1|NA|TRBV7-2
TGTGCCAGCAGCCGAGGGGAAAGGCATGCTGAAGCTTTCTTT
CASSRGERHAEAFF
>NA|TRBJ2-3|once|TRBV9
TGTGCCAGCAGCGTAGCTGGGGAGCGCACAGATACGCAGTATTTT
CASSVAGERTDTQYF
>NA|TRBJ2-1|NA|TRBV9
TGTGCCAGCAGCGTAGATAGCGGTGTGTACAATGAGCAGTTCTTC
CASSVDSGVYNEQFF
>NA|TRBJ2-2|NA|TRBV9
TGTGCCAGCAGCGTATTATGGGACACCGGGGAGCTGTTTTTT
CASSVLWDTGELFF
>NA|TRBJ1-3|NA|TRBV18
TGTGCCAGCTCACAGGCTAGTAATCTTGGAAACACCATATATTTT
CASSQASNLGNTIYF
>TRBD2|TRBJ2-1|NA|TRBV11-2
TGTGCCAGCAGCCCCAGTTTTGGCGGGAGCCAGTTCTTC
CASSPSFGGSQFF
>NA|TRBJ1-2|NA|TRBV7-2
TGTGCCAGCAGCACCGCCGGGACAACGAATGGCTACACCTTC
CASSTAGTTNGYTF
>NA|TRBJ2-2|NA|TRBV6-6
TGTGCCAGCATTCGGGGCGGGGAGCTGTTTTTT
CASIRGGELFF
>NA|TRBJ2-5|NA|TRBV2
TGTGCCAGCAGGGCAGAACTAGAGACCCAGTACTTC
CASRAELETQYF
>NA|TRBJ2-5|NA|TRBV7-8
TGTGCCAGCAGCCGAACACGGACCCCCGGGGAGACCCAGTACTTC
CASSRTRTPGETQYF
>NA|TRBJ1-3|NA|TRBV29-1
TGCAGCGTTGAAGATCAGGACTCTGGAAACACCATATATTTT
CSVEDQDSGNTIYF
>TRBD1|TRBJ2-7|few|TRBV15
TGTGCCACCAGCATCGGAGGGACAGGGGCCTACGAGCAGTACTTC
CATSIGGTGAYEQYF
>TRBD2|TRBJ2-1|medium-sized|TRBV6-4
TGTGCCAGCAGTGACTCGGCGGGAGGTGGGTACAATGAGCAGTTCTTC
CASSDSAGGGYNEQFF
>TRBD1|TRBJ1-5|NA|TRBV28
TGTGCCAGCCAAACCGGGACAGGGGTTTATAGCAATCAGCCCCAGCATTTT
CASQTGTGVYSNQPQHF
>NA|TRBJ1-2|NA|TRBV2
TGTGCCAGCATCTACACAGGGCTGGGTAATGGCTACACCTTC
CASIYTGLGNGYTF
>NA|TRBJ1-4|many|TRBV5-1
TGCGCCAGCAGCTTGGGAATCGAATCTAATGAAAAACTGTTTTTT
CASSLGIESNEKLFF
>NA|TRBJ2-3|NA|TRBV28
TGTGCCAGCAGTTCCCACCATACGCAGTATTTT
CASSSHHTQYF
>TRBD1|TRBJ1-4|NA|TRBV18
TGTGCCAGCTCACCAGGACAGGGTACTGAAAAACTGTTTTTT
CASSPGQGTEKLFF
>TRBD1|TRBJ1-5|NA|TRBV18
TGTGCCAGCTCACGTCCCGGGACAGGCAATCAGCCCCAGCATTTT
CASSRPGTGNQPQHF
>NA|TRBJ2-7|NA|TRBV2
TGTGCCAGCAATACGCAGGAATTTGCGTCCTACGAGCAGTACTTC
CASNTQEFASYEQYF
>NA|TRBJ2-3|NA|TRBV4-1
TGCGCCAGCAGCCATAACACTCGCACAGATACGCAGTATTTT
CASSHNTRTDTQYF
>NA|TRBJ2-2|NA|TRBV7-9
TGTGCCAGCAGCCCTGGACAGCATAACACCGGGGAGCTGTTTTTT
CASSPGQHNTGELFF
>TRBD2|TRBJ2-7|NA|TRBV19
TGTGCCAGTAGTTTTGCCGGGGGGAAGACCTACGAGCAGTACTTC
CASSFAGGKTYEQYF
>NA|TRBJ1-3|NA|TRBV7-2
TGTGCCAGCAGCTTTCCCAGTAGCTCTGGAAACACCATATATTTT
CASSFPSSSGNTIYF
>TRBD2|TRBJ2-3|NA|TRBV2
TGTGCCAGCAGTGAAGTCGTGGGGGGGAACACAGATACGCAGTATTTT
CASSEVVGGNTDTQYF
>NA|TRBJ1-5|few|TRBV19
TGTGCCAGTAGTGCCCAGGGGCCGGGAGGGCCCCAGCATTTT
CASSAQGPGGPQHF
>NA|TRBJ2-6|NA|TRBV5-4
TGCGCCAGCAGCGAGTTGACAGCGTCACAAAGTCGGGCCAACGTCCTGACTTTC
CASSELTASQSRANVLTF
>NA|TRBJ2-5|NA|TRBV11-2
TGTGCCAGCGGAGTTGAGACCCAGTACTTC
CASGVETQYF
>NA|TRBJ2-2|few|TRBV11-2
TGTGCCAGCAGCTTAGATCCGGGCAGGGGAAAGCACGGGGAGCTGTTTTTT
CASSLDPGRGKHGELFF
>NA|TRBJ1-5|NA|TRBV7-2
TGTGCCAGCAGCCCCAACACGAATCAGCCCCAGCATTTT
CASSPNTNQPQHF
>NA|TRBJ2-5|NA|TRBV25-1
TGTGCCAGCAGTGGCCCCTCCCCTAGCACCGAGACCCAGTACTTC
CASSGPSPSTETQYF
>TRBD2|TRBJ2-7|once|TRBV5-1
TGCGCCAGCAGCCCCGGGACTACCCGGTTGGAGTACTTC
CASSPGTTRLEYF
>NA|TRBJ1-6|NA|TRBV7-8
TGTGCCACCACGCCGACCTCCATTAATTCACCCCTCCACTTT
CATTPTSINSPLHF
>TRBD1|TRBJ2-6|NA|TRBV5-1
TGCGCCAGCAGGCAGGGGACAGGGGGGCACTCTGGGGCCAACGTCCTGACTTTC
CASRQGTGGHSGANVLTF
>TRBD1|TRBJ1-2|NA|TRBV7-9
TGTGCCAGCAGCTTAGAAAGGGACAGGAACTATGGCTACACCTTC
CASSLERDRNYGYTF
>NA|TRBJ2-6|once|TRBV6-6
TGTGCCAGCAGTTACGATCACTCTGGGGCCAACGTCCTGACTTTC
CASSYDHSGANVLTF
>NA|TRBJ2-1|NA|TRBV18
TGTGCCAGCTCACCGTTCAGTCAGGACGGCGAGCAGTTCTTC
CASSPFSQDGEQFF
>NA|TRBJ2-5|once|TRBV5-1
TGCGCCAGCAGAGGACCTTTGCAAGAGACCCAGTACTTC
CASRGPLQETQYF
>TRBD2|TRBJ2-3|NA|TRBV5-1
TGCGCCAGCAGCTCCTTAGCGGGAGGGCCCTCAGATACGCAGTATTTT
CASSSLAGGPSDTQYF
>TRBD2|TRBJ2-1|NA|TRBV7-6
TGTGCCAGCAGCGCTCGGGAGGGCCTTATGAATGAGCAGTTCTTC
CASSAREGLMNEQFF
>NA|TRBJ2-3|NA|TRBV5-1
TGCGCCAGCAGCCCCTATACAGATACGCAGTATTTT
CASSPYTDTQYF
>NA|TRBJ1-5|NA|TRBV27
TGTGCCAGCAGCTTATCCCACGGGTTAGGAGATCAGCCCCAGCATTTT
CASSLSHGLGDQPQHF
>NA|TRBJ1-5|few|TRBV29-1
TGCAGCGTTGGAGGCAATCAGCCCCAGCATTTT
CSVGGNQPQHF
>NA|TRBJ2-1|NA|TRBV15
TGTGCCACCAGCAGAGAGGTCGGAGAGCAGTTCTTC
CATSREVGEQFF
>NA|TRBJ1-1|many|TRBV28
TGTGCCAGCAGTTTATATGGGGTGCACACTGAAGCTTTCTTT
CASSLYGVHTEAFF
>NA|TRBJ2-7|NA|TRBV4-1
TGCGCCAGCAGCCAAGATCCGATCAGCGGGACAGGCGAGCAGTACTTC
CASSQDPISGTGEQYF
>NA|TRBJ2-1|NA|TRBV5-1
TGCGCCAGCAGCTTGACAGGGAATGAGCAGTTCTTC
CASSLTGNEQFF
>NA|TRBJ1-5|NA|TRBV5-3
TGTGCCAGGGAGGGGCGAGAGCCCCAGCATTTT
CAREGREPQHF
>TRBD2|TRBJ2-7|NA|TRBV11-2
TGTGCCAGCAGCCTAGAGCGGGAAGGGCAGCGGCAGTACTTC
CASSLEREGQRQYF
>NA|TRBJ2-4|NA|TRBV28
TGTGCCAGCAGTCCCCGACCGGCCGCCTGGTTTGGAGCCAAAAACATTCAGTACTTC
CASSPRPAAWFGAKNIQYF
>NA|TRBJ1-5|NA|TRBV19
TGTGCCAGTAGTAATCCGGAGGCCGGCCATCAGCCCCAGCATTTT
CASSNPEAGHQPQHF
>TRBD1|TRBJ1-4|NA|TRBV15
TGTGCCACCAGCAGAAACAGGGGGGAGGATGAAAAACTGTTTTTT
CATSRNRGEDEKLFF